The 21 T cell receptor beta chains presented below share a single source sample, sequenced in a study of post-analysis software for immune sequencing data. The TCR beta cDNA libraries carried unique molecular identifiers. TCRdb independently ran MiXCR on the PCR reads; one entry per CDR3 protein. The profile shows about 680,000 distinct CDR3 sequences, about 60% of them singletons. General study results and limits: Several TRBV segments (TRBV5-6, TRBV5-1 and TRBV20-1 among them) occurred more frequently in patients than in controls.

No antigen has been assigned to these receptors. Source material: blood. These receptors were obtained from a girl aged 2-10 years with multiple sclerosis.

This clonotype was seen more than once but under ten times. An end of the junction does not agree with germline; a read error may underlie this. This chain links TRBV7-2 with TRBJ1-2, with no clear D. Germline CDR1 and CDR2: SGHTA and FQGNSA. This CDR3 contains 14 residues. The CDR3 DNA sequence: TGTGCCGGCAGCTCAGCGCCGGGTAACTATGGCTACACCTTC. Residues: CAGSSAPGNYGYTF.

This chain uses TRBV12-3 or TRBV12-4 with TRBJ2-7; tentatively, D is TRBD1 or TRBD2 (6 bases each). V lost 1 base to trimming and J lost 2 bases, with 12 bases between them. The CDR3 has 15 amino acids. The CDR3 DNA is TGTGCCAGCAGTTTAGGTCCGGGGGCACCCTACGAGCAGTACTTC. Its translation is CASSLGPGAPYEQYF.

The V and J genes are TRBV5-1 and TRBJ2-1, with unresolved D. V was shortened by 4 bases and J by 0 bases, with 14 bases between the two germline ends. The CDR3 has 16 amino acids. CDR1 and CDR2 (germline): SGHRS, YFSETQ. As DNA, the CDR3 is TGCGCCAGCAGCGTAGCCCCTTCAAGCTCCTACAATGAGCAGTTCTTC. It translates to CASSVAPSSSYNEQFF.

This clonotype was observed a few times. The CDR3 is CASSSYDRSTDTQYF. The CDR3 region has the DNA TGTGCCAGCAGCTCATACGACAGGAGCACAGATACGCAGTATTTT. The V gene is TRBV7-9, the J gene TRBJ2-3, with TRBD1 as a possible D gene (6 bases). The CDR3 length is 15 residues. Germline assignment: CDR1 SEHNR and CDR2 FQNEAQ (reference sequence). Trimming removed 4 bases at V and 0 bases at J, with 11 bases between.

The chain joins TRBV20-1 to TRBJ2-1; D is possibly TRBD2 (6 bases). CDR3 size: 17 residues. Deletions cut 3 bases from V and 5 bases from J, with 23 bases between. CDR1 DFQATT and CDR2 SNEGSKA come from the germline V gene (reference sequence). The CDR3 DNA sequence: TGCAGTGCTAGGAGCTTTCGAGGTCGGGAGAGGGACAATGAGCAGTTCTTC. It translates to CSARSFRGRERDNEQFF.

Points on this clonotype: This may be a read error: a much more frequent sequence differs by one nucleotide. CDR3 residues: CSARTDPISGADTQYF. The CDR3 DNA is TGCAGTGCTCGAACCGATCCGATTAGCGGGGCAGATACGCAGTATTTT. The chain is built from TRBV20-1 and TRBJ2-3, with 8 bases aligning to TRBD2. The CDR3 loop spans 16 amino acids. CDR1 is DFQATT, CDR2 SNEGSKA, per germline (reference sequence). V shed 5 bases, J shed 4 bases, and the junction held 14 bases outside the gene matches.

V and J are TRBV20-1 and TRBJ2-3, with D tentatively TRBD2 (5 bases). This CDR3 has 11 residues. The germline V gene has CDR1 DFQATT and CDR2 SNEGSKA (reference sequence). The V and J ends lost 5 bases and 4 bases respectively, with 7 bases between them. CDR3 in DNA: TGCAGTGCTGCCGGGGCAGATACGCAGTATTTT. As protein: CSAAGADTQYF.

The chain combines TRBV5-5 with TRBJ2-1, with 7 positions matching TRBD2. Trimming took 5 bases from V and 3 from J; bases not matched to a gene: 11. This CDR3 comprises 16 residues. The germline V gene has CDR1 SGHKS and CDR2 YYEKEE (reference sequence). For the CDR3, the DNA is TGTGCCAGCAGTCAGAGCGGGAAGGGTGGCTACAATGAGCAGTTCTTC. Translation gives CASSQSGKGGYNEQFF.

The chain is built from TRBV29-1 and TRBJ2-1, with TRBD2 identical over 10 bases. The germline CDR1 and CDR2 sequences are SQVTM and ANQGSEA. The CDR3 is 13 residues long. The V gene end was trimmed by 7 bases and the J gene end by 4 bases; junction bases not matched to a gene: 4. This chain's CDR3 is CSGGTSDYNEQFF. CDR3 sequence (DNA): TGCAGCGGGGGGACTAGCGATTACAATGAGCAGTTCTTC.

The chain carries TRBV20-1 and TRBJ2-5; a weak D match, TRBD2 (6 bases). The CDR3 sequence is 13 residues long. V lost 1 base and J 5 bases, leaving 11 bases between the germline ends. Germline assignment: CDR1 DFQATT and CDR2 SNEGSKA (reference sequence). The CDR3 loop is CSARVPGEETQYF. For the CDR3, the DNA is TGCAGTGCTAGAGTTCCGGGGGAGGAGACCCAGTACTTC.

The gene calls are TRBV18 and TRBJ2-4; TRBD2 aligns across 7 bases. With the DNA end fitting TRBJ2-7 better, the J assignment may be wrong. The germline V gene has CDR1 KGHSH and CDR2 LQKENI. This CDR3 comprises 16 residues. CDR3 region: CASSPPLGLAGYEQYF. In DNA form, the CDR3 reads TGTGCCAGCTCACCACCTCTCGGATTAGCGGGCTACGAGCAGTACTTC.

The rearrangement links TRBV12-3 or TRBV12-4 to TRBJ2-4, with 11 nucleotides matching TRBD2. Losses at the gene ends were 6 bases for V and 3 bases for J; bases not matched to a gene: 4. The length of the CDR3 is 15 residues. The CDR3 protein is CASRVSGRGKNIQYF. For the CDR3, the DNA is TGTGCCAGCAGAGTTAGCGGGAGGGGCAAAAACATTCAGTACTTC.

J is TRBJ1-2 and V is TRBV13, with D possibly matching TRBD1 (6 bases). The germline V gene encodes CDR1 PRHDT and CDR2 FYEKMQ (reference sequence). The CDR3 length is 14 residues. V shed 4 bases and J shed 5 bases, with 14 bases lying between them. The CDR3 nucleotides read TGTGCCAGCAGCTCCTCCGGGACAAGATATGGCTACACCTTC. Amino acids: CASSSSGTRYGYTF.

V and J are TRBV12-3 or TRBV12-4 and TRBJ1-2; D might be TRBD1 (5 bases). The CDR3 loop spans 14 amino acids. Trimming took off 7 bases at V and 4 bases at J, with 16 bases between the two ends. The CDR3 protein is CASTALSQGYGYTF. In nucleotides, the CDR3 is TGTGCCAGCACCGCCCTTAGCCAGGGCTATGGCTACACCTTC.

The rearrangement links TRBV10-3 to TRBJ2-3, with D unclear. Trimming cost V 2 bases and J 2 bases, with 2 bases left between them. From germline, CDR1 is ENHRY and CDR2 SYGVKD. This CDR3 is 12 amino acids long. Written as DNA, the CDR3 is TGTGCCATCAGTGAGATCACAGATACGCAGTATTTT. Its protein is CAISEITDTQYF.

The chain has TRBV6-5 and TRBJ1-2; no clear D. V gave up 0 bases and J gave up 2 bases, with 13 bases separating them. The germline gives CDR1 MNHEY, CDR2 SVGAGI. CDR3 length: 16 amino acids. In DNA form, the CDR3 reads TGTGCCAGCAGTTACTCGGGGTTTGAACTAAACTATGGCTACACCTTC. Protein product: CASSYSGFELNYGYTF.

V gene TRBV7-9 combines with J gene TRBJ2-7; D gene ambiguous. Germline CDR1 reads SEHNR; CDR2 reads FQNEAQ (reference sequence). The CDR3 length is 17 residues. The ends were cut back, 5 bases at V and 0 bases at J, with 20 bases in the middle. CDR3 DNA sequence: TGTGCCAGCAGCCGAGGCCGCTCAGAAAGTAGCTCCTACGAGCAGTACTTC. Its translation is CASSRGRSESSSYEQYF. Filled out from reference TRBV7-9 and TRBJ2-7, the complete variable domain reads DTGVSQNPRHKITKRGQNVTFRCDPISEHNRLYWYRQTLGQGPEFLTYFQNEAQLEKSRLLSDRFSAERPKGSFSTLEIQRTEQGDSAMYLCASSRGRSESSSYEQYFGPGTRLTVT.

DNA of the CDR3: TGTGCCAGCAGTTCATCCGGGACAGGGATAAGCGAGCAGTACTTC. As protein: CASSSSGTGISEQYF. J is TRBJ2-4 and V is TRBV27; 9 bases agree with TRBD1. The J call may be mistaken, given a closer DNA end match to TRBJ2-7. CDR1 and CDR2 from the germline V gene are MNHEY and SMNVEV (reference sequence). The CDR3 has 15 amino acids.

The V gene is TRBV7-2, the J gene TRBJ1-5, with no clear D. Per germline, CDR1 SGHTA and CDR2 FQGNSA. CDR3 length equals 14 residues. Trimming removed 5 bases from V and 8 bases from J, with 16 bases in between. The CDR3 nucleotides are TGTGCCAGCAGCCCCGGACGGAGCGGGGAGCCCCAGCATTTT. Translated: CASSPGRSGEPQHF.

V is TRBV25-1 and J is TRBJ2-3; TRBD1 matches at 7 bases. V lost 1 base, J lost 4 bases, and 11 bases stayed unmatched. This CDR3 contains 17 residues. Germline V gene sequence: CDR1 MGHDK, CDR2 SYGVNS. As DNA, the CDR3 is TGTGCCAGCAGTGAATTACAGCATACAGGGGCAGCAGATACGCAGTATTTT. Encoded protein: CASSELQHTGAADTQYF.

V usage is TRBV5-5 and J usage is TRBJ2-2, with D hard to call. The CDR3 is made up of 17 amino acids. Germline CDR1 SGHKS, CDR2 YYEKEE (reference sequence). Deletions cut 4 bases from V and 0 bases from J, with 16 bases between. CDR3 amino acids: CASSPWPLQANTGELFF. In nucleotides, the CDR3 is TGTGCCAGCAGCCCCTGGCCACTTCAAGCGAACACCGGGGAGCTGTTTTTT.